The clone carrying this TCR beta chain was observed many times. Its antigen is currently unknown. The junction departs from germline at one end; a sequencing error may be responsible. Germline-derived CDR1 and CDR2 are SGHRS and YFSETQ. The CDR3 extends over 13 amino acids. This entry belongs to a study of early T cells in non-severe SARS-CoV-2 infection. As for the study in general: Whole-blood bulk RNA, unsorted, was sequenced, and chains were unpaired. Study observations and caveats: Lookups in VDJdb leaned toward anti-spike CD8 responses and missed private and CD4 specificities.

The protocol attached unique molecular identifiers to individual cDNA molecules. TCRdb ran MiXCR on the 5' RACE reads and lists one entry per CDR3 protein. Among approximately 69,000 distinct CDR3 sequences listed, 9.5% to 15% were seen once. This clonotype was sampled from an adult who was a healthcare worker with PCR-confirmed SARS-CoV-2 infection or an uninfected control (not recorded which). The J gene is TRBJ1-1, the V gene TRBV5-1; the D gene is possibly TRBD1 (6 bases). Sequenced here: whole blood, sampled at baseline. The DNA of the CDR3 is TGTGCCAGCAGCTTACAGGGGAACACTGAAGCTTTCTTT. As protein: CASSLQGNTEAFF.